The 5 T cell receptor beta chains below come from one sample, sequenced in a study of regulatory T cells in long-lasting Graves disease. In building TCR beta libraries, iRepertoire HTBI primers were used together with Arm-PCR of CDR3 regions. TCRdb fed the multiplex PCR reads into MiXCR, producing one record per CDR3 protein. The sample has approximately 540,000 distinct CDR3 sequences; around 12% are singletons. The time point here: newly diagnosed GD, antithyroid drugs for less than 3 months. RNA isolated from PBMCs was used to make the TCR library. The sample also formed part of further work on T cells in Graves' hyperthyroidism and ophthalmopathy.

The sample was peripheral blood mononuclear cells (PBMCs), taken at new diagnosis, from a patient treated with antithyroid drugs. The receptors here all came from a woman between 25 and 40 years old with Graves disease.

This clonotype appeared many times. The rearrangement links TRBV29-1 to TRBJ2-7; 8 bases fit TRBD2. This CDR3 has 15 amino acids. V was pared by 0 bases and J by 3 bases, with 7 bases of the junction left unmatched. Germline CDR1 is SQVTM and CDR2 is ANQGSEA. The CDR3 spells CSVEDPGLAGYEQYF. The CDR3 DNA sequence: TGCAGCGTTGAAGATCCAGGGCTAGCGGGCTACGAGCAGTACTTC.

The chain combines TRBV12-3 or TRBV12-4 with TRBJ2-4; D perhaps matches TRBD2 (6 bases). Deletions cut 6 bases from V and 1 base from J, with 13 bases between. This CDR3 is built from 15 residues. The CDR3 protein is CASSRRDVAKNIQYF. CDR3 coding DNA: TGTGCCAGCAGCAGGAGGGATGTGGCCAAAAACATTCAGTACTTC.

A few counts support this clonotype. The rearrangement uses TRBV9 and TRBJ2-1, with D perhaps assigned TRBD1 or TRBD2 (5 bases each). Germline CDR1 is SGDLS and CDR2 is YYNGEE. Trimming stripped 0 bases from V and 5 bases from J, with 12 bases between. This CDR3 is 15 amino acids long. In nucleotides, the CDR3 is TGTGCCAGCAGCGTAGATGGGGGTACAAACAATGAGCAGTTCTTC. Residues: CASSVDGGTNNEQFF. The complete variable domain, with remaining parts taken from reference TRBV9 and TRBJ2-1, reads DSGVTQTPKHLITATGQRVTLRCSPRSGDLSVYWYQQSLDQGLQFLIQYYNGEERAKGNILERFSAQQFPDLHSELNLSSLELGDSALYFCASSVDGGTNNEQFFGPGTRLTVL.

This clonotype has at least ten counts. The chain has TRBV2 and TRBJ2-2, with a weak D call TRBD2 (6 bases). The germline CDR1 and CDR2 sequences are SNHLY and FYNNEI. Trimming removed 11 bases from V and 6 bases from J, with 22 bases in between. The CDR3 extends over 15 amino acids. CDR3 sequence: CASKRRGWEPGELFF. The DNA of the CDR3 is TGTGCCTCCAAGCGGCGGGGTTGGGAACCCGGGGAGCTGTTTTTT.

This clonotype was seen more than once but under ten times. The genes are TRBV6-1 and TRBJ2-1, with 10 bases lining up with TRBD2. The CDR3 is 16 amino acids. Germline V CDR1 and CDR2: MNHNS, SASEGT. With 7 bases clipped from V and 4 bases from J, the junction kept 10 bases outside the gene matches. The CDR3 reads CASTGLAERIYNEQFF. CDR3 nucleotide sequence: TGTGCCAGCACCGGACTAGCGGAACGGATTTACAATGAGCAGTTCTTC.